Listed here are 21 T cell receptor beta chains from one sample, sequenced in a study of T cells in Graves' hyperthyroidism and ophthalmopathy. The investigators amplified TCR beta CDR3 regions from RNA transcripts. First-round RT-PCR of the TCR CDR3 relied on the HTBI primer set. TCRdb itself ran the multiplex PCR reads through MiXCR, one entry per CDR3 protein. Of more than 500,000 distinct CDR3 sequences listed, 35% to 55% are singletons. The specimen was peripheral blood or thyroid tissue (not recorded which). Receptors were obtained from an adult woman with Graves' disease, either hyperthyroidism or ophthalmopathy (not recorded which).

Only a few counts were recorded for this clonotype. The J gene is TRBJ2-2, the V gene TRBV28; D is uncertain. V gave up 10 bases and J gave up 5 bases, with 11 bases separating them. This CDR3 spans 12 amino acids. Germline V gene data show CDR1 as MDHEN and CDR2 as SYDVKM. CDR3 amino acids: CATATETGELFF. The CDR3 DNA follows: TGTGCCACCGCCACTGAGACCGGGGAGCTGTTTTTT.

The V call is TRBV2, the J call TRBJ1-2; D might be TRBD1 (5 bases). V was pared by 6 bases and J by 4 bases, with 15 bases between. Per germline, CDR1 SNHLY and CDR2 FYNNEI. This CDR3 has 14 residues. The CDR3 nucleotides read TGTGCCAGCAGCGTAGTACGGGGCGGCTATGGCTACACCTTC. Protein product: CASSVVRGGYGYTF.

This clonotype was seen ten or more times. The rearrangement joins TRBV5-1 to TRBJ1-1; D unresolved. CDR3 length: 13 residues. CDR1 is SGHRS, CDR2 YFSETQ, per germline. Trimming removed 4 bases from V and 5 bases from J, with 12 bases in between. The CDR3 DNA follows: TGCGCCAGCAGCGTCAGTGACGAGACTGAAGCTTTCTTT. Translation: CASSVSDETEAFF.

As to this clonotype: At one of its ends the junction is not consistent with the germline gene, which may arise from a read error. CDR3 loop: CASSLSRMGYGQYF. In nucleotides, the CDR3 is TGTGCCAGCAGTTTATCGAGGATGGGCTACGGGCAGTACTTC. V usage is TRBV27 and J usage is TRBJ2-7; D not certain. Germline loops: CDR1 MNHEY, CDR2 SMNVEV (reference sequence). This CDR3 spans 14 amino acids.

There are many counts of this clonotype. The chain is built from TRBV7-2 and TRBJ1-3; D perhaps matches TRBD1 (6 bases). This CDR3 is 20 amino acids long. Germline V gives CDR1 SGHTA, CDR2 FQGNSA. Between the trimmed V and J ends, which lost 1 base and 0 bases, there was a span of 22 bases. CDR3 in DNA: TGTGCCAGCAGCTTAGTCGCTACAGGGACGCGGTTGGGCTCTGGAAACACCATATATTTT. This sequence encodes CASSLVATGTRLGSGNTIYF.

The chain carries TRBV2 and TRBJ1-2; perhaps TRBD1 as D (5 bases). V was shortened by 4 bases and J by 5 bases, with 20 bases between the two germline ends. The CDR3 runs to 16 residues. Germline V gene lookup returns CDR1 SNHLY and CDR2 FYNNEI. The CDR3 is CASSGNPDRQNYGYTF. The CDR3 DNA is TGTGCCAGCAGTGGAAACCCGGACCGACAGAATTATGGCTACACCTTC.

The chain is built from TRBV2 and TRBJ2-3; 9 nucleotides match TRBD2. This CDR3 comprises 16 residues. Germline CDR1 reads SNHLY; CDR2 reads FYNNEI. V shed 6 bases, J shed 6 bases, and the junction held 13 bases outside the gene matches. In nucleotides, the CDR3 is TGTGCCAGCAGGGGGATTAGCGGGAGTGCGAAGGATACGCAGTATTTT. Translating it yields CASRGISGSAKDTQYF. The complete variable domain, with remaining parts taken from reference TRBV2 and TRBJ2-3, reads EPEVTQTPSHQVTQMGQEVILRCVPISNHLYFYWYRQILGQKVEFLVSFYNNEISEKSEIFDDQFSVERPDGSNFTLKIRSTKLEDSAMYFCASRGISGSAKDTQYFGPGTRLTVL.

This clonotype was seen many times. V usage is TRBV5-1 and J usage is TRBJ1-4; perhaps TRBD1 as D (5 bases). Germline V CDR1 and CDR2: SGHRS, YFSETQ. There are 14 residues in the CDR3. The V end lost 7 bases, the J end lost 1 base, and 11 bases lay between the germline ends. This CDR3 reads CASQVGVTNEKLFF. CDR3 DNA: TGCGCCAGCCAAGTGGGGGTAACTAATGAAAAACTGTTTTTT.

The chain couples TRBV20-1 to TRBJ1-6, with D perhaps matching TRBD1 (6 bases). The CDR3 sequence is 12 residues long. V dropped 5 bases and J dropped 14 bases, with 16 bases sitting between them. CDR1 DFQATT and CDR2 SNEGSKA come from the germline V gene (reference sequence). This CDR3 reads CSASWDIRTLHF. CDR3 nucleotide sequence: TGCAGTGCTTCCTGGGACATCAGGACCCTCCACTTT.

As to this clonotype: A single base separates this from a much larger clone, so it may be a read error. The chain has TRBV10-3 and TRBJ2-7; a possible D gene is TRBD1 (5 bases). Trimming took off 10 bases at V and 7 bases at J, with 20 bases between the two ends. The CDR3 loop spans 13 amino acids. The germline V gene has CDR1 ENHRY and CDR2 SYGVKD. The CDR3 bases are TGTGCCAGTCAAAGGGGCCTTCAAAAGGAGCAGTACTTC. Encoded protein: CASQRGLQKEQYF.

The rearrangement links TRBV7-9 to TRBJ1-2, with 10 bases fitting TRBD1. Germline assignment: CDR1 SEHNR and CDR2 FQNEAQ (reference sequence). After removal of 3 bases from V and 6 bases from J, the junction contained 7 bases not matched to a gene. The CDR3 contains 15 residues. The CDR3 DNA follows: TGTGCCAGCAGCTTTTTACTCGGGACAGGGGATGGCTACACCTTC. This sequence encodes CASSFLLGTGDGYTF.

The sample holds many counts of this clonotype. V usage is TRBV7-6 and J usage is TRBJ2-6; the D gene is possibly TRBD1 (6 bases). Germline V lookup: CDR1 SGHVS, CDR2 FNYEAQ. The CDR3 contains 15 residues. Trimming cost V 5 bases and J 4 bases, with 12 bases left between them. CDR3 sequence reads: CASSLRRGGANVLTF. The CDR3, as DNA: TGTGCCAGCAGCCTACGTAGGGGGGGGGCCAACGTCCTGACTTTC.

The rearrangement joins TRBV29-1 to TRBJ1-4, with TRBD1 matching 7 bases. The V segment lost 0 bases and the J segment 13 bases; nucleotides outside the gene matches: 14. There are 15 residues in the CDR3. Germline assignment: CDR1 SQVTM and CDR2 ANQGSEA. CDR3 sequence (DNA): TGCAGCGTTGAAGAAGTTGGGGGGCACCCAGGGGGACTGTTTTTT. Protein sequence: CSVEEVGGHPGGLFF.

This clonotype was picked up many times. The CDR3 DNA sequence: TGCGCCAGCGAATTGGGACATCAGAACACTGAAGCTTTCTTT. This encodes CASELGHQNTEAFF. The rearrangement links TRBV5-1 to TRBJ1-1; possible D gene TRBD1, 6 bases. CDR1 and CDR2 from the germline V gene are SGHRS and YFSETQ. This CDR3 has 14 amino acids. V was clipped by 7 bases and J by 1 base, with 14 bases between them.

This clonotype was detected ten times or more. V is TRBV6-6 and J is TRBJ1-1; tentative D call: TRBD1 (6 bases). V lost 11 bases and J 5 bases, leaving 18 bases between the germline ends. The CDR3 is 13 amino acids. The V gene's germline CDR1 is MNHNY and CDR2 SVGAGI (reference sequence). CDR3 sequence reads: CAFRTVPGTEAFF. In DNA, the CDR3 is TGTGCCTTCCGGACAGTCCCAGGGACTGAAGCTTTCTTT.

Concerning this clonotype itself: This may come from a read error, since a much larger clone is one base off. The chain recombines TRBV5-1 with TRBJ2-7, with D possibly matching TRBD1 (6 bases). The CDR3 length is 18 residues. The V gene's germline CDR1 is SGHRS and CDR2 YFSETQ. V was shortened by 4 bases and J by 1 base, with 24 bases between the two germline ends. CDR3 nucleotide sequence: TGCGCCAGCAGCGGGGCCTTATGGGACAAATCAAAGTCCTACGAGCAGTACGTC. Its protein is CASSGALWDKSKSYEQYV.

This clonotype occurred many times. This chain connects TRBV6-2 or TRBV6-3 to TRBJ2-5, with D hard to call. V dropped 5 bases and J dropped 7 bases, with 11 bases sitting between them. Germline loops: CDR1 MNHEY, CDR2 SVGEGT. This CDR3 is 12 amino acids long. CDR3 DNA sequence: TGTGCCAGCAGTACACGTTCTGGGACCCAGTACTTC. Amino acids: CASSTRSGTQYF.

This chain joins TRBV20-1 and TRBJ1-6; perhaps TRBD1 as D (5 bases). This CDR3 region has 13 residues. Trimming removed 6 bases at V and 8 bases at J, with 14 bases between. Germline-derived CDR1 and CDR2 are DFQATT and SNEGSKA (reference sequence). As DNA, the CDR3 is TGCAGTGCAAGGGGACCGAGCGATTCACCCCTCCACTTT. Encoded protein: CSARGPSDSPLHF.

J is TRBJ1-3 and V is TRBV30; no clear D gene. This CDR3 has 14 amino acids. Germline CDR1 reads GTSNPN; CDR2 reads SVGIG (reference sequence). With 2 bases removed from V and 6 bases from J, the gap between germline ends came to 14 bases. CDR3 sequence: CAWSNGRGPNTIYF. CDR3 nucleotides: TGTGCCTGGAGTAATGGACGCGGCCCAAACACCATATATTTT.

This clonotype was observed many times. V is TRBV7-8 and J is TRBJ2-5; the D gene is possibly TRBD1 (6 bases). V lost 5 bases and J 1 base, leaving 14 bases between the germline ends. The CDR3 length is 15 residues. The V gene's germline CDR1 is SGHVS and CDR2 FQNEAQ. CDR3 region: CASSRSRTAQETQYF. The CDR3 nucleotides are TGTGCCAGCAGCCGGAGTAGGACAGCCCAAGAGACCCAGTACTTC. The whole variable domain, filled in from reference TRBV7-8 and TRBJ2-5, reads GAGVSQSPRYKVAKRGQDVALRCDPISGHVSLFWYQQALGQGPEFLTYFQNEAQLDKSGLPSDRFFAERPEGSVSTLKIQRTQQEDSAVYLCASSRSRTAQETQYFGPGTRLLVL.

The CDR3, as DNA: TGCAGTGCCAGTGACCCCTTGACAGGGATGGACACTGAAGCTTTCTTT. This codes for CSASDPLTGMDTEAFF. This chain connects TRBV20-1 to TRBJ1-1, with 7 bases matching TRBD1. The CDR3 runs to 16 residues. CDR1 is DFQATT, CDR2 SNEGSKA, per germline (reference sequence). V trimming: 6 bases; J trimming: 3 bases; junction bases outside the gene matches: 16.